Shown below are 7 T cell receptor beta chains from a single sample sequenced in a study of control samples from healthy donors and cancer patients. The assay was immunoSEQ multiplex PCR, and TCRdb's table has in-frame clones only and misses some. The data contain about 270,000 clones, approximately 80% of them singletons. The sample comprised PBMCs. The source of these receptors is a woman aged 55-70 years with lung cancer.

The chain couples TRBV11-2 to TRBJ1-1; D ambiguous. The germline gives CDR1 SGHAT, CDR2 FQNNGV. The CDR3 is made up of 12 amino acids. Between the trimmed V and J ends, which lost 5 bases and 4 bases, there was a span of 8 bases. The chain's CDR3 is CASSLGITEAFF. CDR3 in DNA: TGTGCCAGCAGCCTTGGGATCACTGAAGCTTTCTTT.

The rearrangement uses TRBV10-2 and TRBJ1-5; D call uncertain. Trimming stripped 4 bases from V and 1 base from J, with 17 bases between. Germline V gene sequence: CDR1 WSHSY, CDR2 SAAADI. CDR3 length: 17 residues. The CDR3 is CASSARTLLASNQPQHF. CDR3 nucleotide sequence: TGCGCCAGCAGTGCCCGGACCCTGTTAGCGAGCAATCAGCCCCAGCATTTT.

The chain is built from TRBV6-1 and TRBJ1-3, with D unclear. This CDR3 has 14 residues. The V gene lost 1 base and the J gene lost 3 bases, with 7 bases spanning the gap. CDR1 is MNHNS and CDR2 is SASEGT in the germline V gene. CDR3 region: CASSEGTIGNTIYF. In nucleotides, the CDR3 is TGTGCCAGCAGTGAAGGTACCATTGGAAACACCATATATTTT.

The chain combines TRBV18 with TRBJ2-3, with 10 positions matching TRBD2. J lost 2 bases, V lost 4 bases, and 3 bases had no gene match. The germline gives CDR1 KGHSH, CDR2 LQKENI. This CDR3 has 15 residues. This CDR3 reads CASSQTSGLTDTQYF. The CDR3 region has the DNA TGTGCCAGCTCACAGACTAGCGGGCTCACAGATACGCAGTATTTT.

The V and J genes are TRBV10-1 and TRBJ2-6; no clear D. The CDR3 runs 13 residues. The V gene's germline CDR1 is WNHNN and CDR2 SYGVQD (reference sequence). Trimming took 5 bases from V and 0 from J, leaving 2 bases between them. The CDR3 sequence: CASSPSGANVLTF. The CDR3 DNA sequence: TGCGCCAGCAGTCCCTCTGGGGCCAACGTCCTGACTTTC.

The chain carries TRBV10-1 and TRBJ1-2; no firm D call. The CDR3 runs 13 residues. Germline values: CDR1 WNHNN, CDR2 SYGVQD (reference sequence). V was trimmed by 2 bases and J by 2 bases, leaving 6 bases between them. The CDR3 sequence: CASSEDKNYGYTF. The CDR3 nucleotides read TGCGCCAGCAGTGAGGACAAGAACTATGGCTACACCTTC.

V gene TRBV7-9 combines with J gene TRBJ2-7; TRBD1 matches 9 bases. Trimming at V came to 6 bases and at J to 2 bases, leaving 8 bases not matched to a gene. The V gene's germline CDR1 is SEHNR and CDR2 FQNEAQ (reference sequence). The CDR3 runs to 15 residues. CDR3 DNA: TGTGCCAGCAGTGCACCGGGACAGGGAACCTACGAGCAGTACTTC. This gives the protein CASSAPGQGTYEQYF.